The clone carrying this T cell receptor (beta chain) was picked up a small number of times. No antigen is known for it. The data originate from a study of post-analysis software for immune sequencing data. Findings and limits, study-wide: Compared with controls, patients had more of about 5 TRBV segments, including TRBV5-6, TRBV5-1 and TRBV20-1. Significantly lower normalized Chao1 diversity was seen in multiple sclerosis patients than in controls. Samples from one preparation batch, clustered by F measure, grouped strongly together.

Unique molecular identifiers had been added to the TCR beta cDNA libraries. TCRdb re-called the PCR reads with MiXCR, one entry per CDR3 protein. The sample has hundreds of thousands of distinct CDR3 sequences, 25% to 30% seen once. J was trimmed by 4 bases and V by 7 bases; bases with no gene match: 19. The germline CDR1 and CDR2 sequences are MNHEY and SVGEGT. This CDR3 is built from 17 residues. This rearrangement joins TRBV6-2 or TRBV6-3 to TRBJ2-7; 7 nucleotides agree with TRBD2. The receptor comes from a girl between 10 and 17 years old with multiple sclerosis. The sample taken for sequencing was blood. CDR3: CASKFQRAGVDTYEQYF. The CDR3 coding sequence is TGTGCCAGCAAATTCCAACGGGCGGGAGTGGATACGTACGAGCAGTACTTC.